This T cell receptor (beta chain) was captured by sequencing in a study of blood T cell repertoires in COVID-19. Study as a whole: The study drew acute and convalescent COVID-19 samples from the United States, Italy and Spain. The analysed material was cDNA or gDNA that came from T cells, B-cell-depleted T cells, or PBMCs.

This clone was found once. V trimming: 5 bases; J trimming: 1 base; junction bases outside the gene matches: 4. CDR1 is SNHLY and CDR2 is FYNNEI in the germline V gene. The CDR3 is made up of 14 amino acids. Authors' processing steps: Quantification of nucleated cells was approximated via reference gene primer amplification. Using immunoSEQ multiplex PCR, the repertoire was profiled, and TCRdb retains in-frame clones only, with some absent. V, J and clone size were drawn from that table, and D and trimming were deduced from the DNA. The sample consists of 14,000 or so clones, less than 85% of them appearing once.

The chain combines TRBV2 with TRBJ1-1; TRBD1 aligns across 7 bases. This receptor was taken from a man aged 35-49 years with active or convalescent COVID-19. Sequences were obtained from peripheral blood. The CDR3 sequence: CASSTGVRNTEAFF. Written as DNA, the CDR3 is TGTGCCAGCAGTACAGGGGTCCGGAACACTGAAGCTTTCTTT. The full variable domain, rest sourced from reference TRBV2 and TRBJ1-1, is EPEVTQTPSHQVTQMGQEVILRCVPISNHLYFYWYRQILGQKVEFLVSFYNNEISEKSEIFDDQFSVERPDGSNFTLKIRSTKLEDSAMYFCASSTGVRNTEAFFGQGTRLTVV.